A selection of T cell receptor beta chains follows, all from one sample in a study of blood T cell repertoires in COVID-19. Using immunoSEQ multiplex PCR, the repertoire was profiled, and TCRdb retains in-frame clones only, with some absent. The profile covers about 270,000 clones, with 70% to 90% appearing a single time and 4.1% taken by the ten largest. Sequenced material: PBMCs or T cells enriched from blood (not recorded which). The source of these receptors is a woman in her twenties or thirties with acute COVID-19. CDR3s include the opening cysteine and the closing phenylalanine or tryptophan. D genes are given only for firm matches. The listing skips clone size in some rows; elsewhere it reads once, few, many or a size class.

j_call: TRBJ2-7; v_call: TRBV6-5; d_call: NA; clone_size: NA; cdr3_aa: CASSNRVLTGEQYF; cdr3_nt: TGTGCCAGCAGTAACCGGGTCCTCACGGGCGAGCAGTACTTC
j_call: TRBJ2-3; v_call: TRBV3-1/TRBV3-2; d_call: TRBD2; clone_size: NA; cdr3_aa: CASSQLAGRDTQYF; cdr3_nt: TGTGCCAGCAGCCAACTAGCGGGACGGGATACGCAGTATTTT
j_call: TRBJ2-7; v_call: TRBV11-2; d_call: NA; clone_size: NA; cdr3_aa: CASSHEGGYFEQYF; cdr3_nt: TGTGCCAGCAGTCACGAGGGGGGGTACTTCGAGCAGTACTTC
j_call: TRBJ2-7; v_call: TRBV28; d_call: NA; clone_size: NA; cdr3_aa: CASGGGGLSYEQYF; cdr3_nt: TGTGCCAGCGGTGGGGGGGGCCTCTCCTACGAGCAGTACTTC
j_call: TRBJ1-5; v_call: TRBV28; d_call: TRBD1; clone_size: NA; cdr3_aa: CASSLGDRGNQPQHF; cdr3_nt: TGTGCCAGCAGTTTAGGGGACAGGGGCAATCAGCCCCAGCATTTT
j_call: TRBJ2-1; v_call: TRBV19; d_call: TRBD2; clone_size: NA; cdr3_aa: CASSIGLWTSGSDEQFF; cdr3_nt: TGTGCCAGTAGTATAGGTCTGTGGACTAGCGGGAGTGATGAGCAGTTCTTC
j_call: TRBJ1-6; v_call: TRBV5-4; d_call: NA; clone_size: NA; cdr3_aa: CASSTGEGLIYNSPLHF; cdr3_nt: TGTGCCAGCAGCACTGGGGAGGGGCTAATCTATAATTCACCCCTCCACTTT
j_call: TRBJ1-2; v_call: TRBV5-4; d_call: NA; clone_size: NA; cdr3_aa: CASSPGGGEYGYTF; cdr3_nt: TGTGCCAGCAGTCCTGGCGGAGGGGAGTATGGCTACACCTTC
j_call: TRBJ2-7; v_call: TRBV5-4; d_call: NA; clone_size: NA; cdr3_aa: CASSWSGEVIYEQYF; cdr3_nt: TGTGCCAGCAGCTGGAGTGGGGAGGTAATCTACGAGCAGTACTTC
j_call: TRBJ2-1; v_call: TRBV27; d_call: TRBD1; clone_size: NA; cdr3_aa: CASSLQGTDYNEQFF; cdr3_nt: TGTGCCAGCAGTTTACAAGGGACAGACTACAATGAGCAGTTCTTC
j_call: TRBJ1-6; v_call: TRBV28; d_call: TRBD1; clone_size: NA; cdr3_aa: CASSFLGQGENSPLHF; cdr3_nt: TGTGCCAGCAGTTTCCTAGGACAGGGAGAAAATTCACCCCTCCACTTT
j_call: TRBJ2-5; v_call: TRBV28; d_call: NA; clone_size: NA; cdr3_aa: CASRPQGRGETQYF; cdr3_nt: TGTGCCAGCAGACCCCAGGGTAGGGGAGAGACCCAGTACTTC
j_call: TRBJ2-1; v_call: TRBV10-3; d_call: TRBD2; clone_size: once; cdr3_aa: CAISESLAGGPGNEQFF; cdr3_nt: TGTGCCATCAGTGAGTCGCTTGCGGGAGGGCCGGGGAATGAGCAGTTCTTC
j_call: TRBJ2-7; v_call: TRBV10-2; d_call: TRBD2; clone_size: NA; cdr3_aa: CASWGSGSYEQYF; cdr3_nt: TGCGCCAGCTGGGGTAGCGGGAGCTACGAGCAGTACTTC
j_call: TRBJ1-4; v_call: TRBV28; d_call: TRBD1; clone_size: NA; cdr3_aa: CASSSTGVIEKLFF; cdr3_nt: TGTGCCAGCAGTTCCACAGGGGTTATTGAAAAACTGTTTTTT
j_call: TRBJ2-7; v_call: TRBV5-1; d_call: NA; clone_size: NA; cdr3_aa: CASSYQGSSSYEQYF; cdr3_nt: TGCGCCAGCAGCTACCAGGGGTCGAGCTCCTACGAGCAGTACTTC
j_call: TRBJ2-7; v_call: TRBV4-1; d_call: NA; clone_size: NA; cdr3_aa: CASSQVYHVGRPSYEQYF; cdr3_nt: TGCGCCAGCAGCCAAGTATATCATGTTGGGAGGCCCTCCTACGAGCAGTACTTC
j_call: TRBJ1-2; v_call: TRBV7-9; d_call: NA; clone_size: NA; cdr3_aa: CASSLVSGSTYGYTF; cdr3_nt: TGTGCCAGCAGCTTAGTTTCAGGGTCGACCTATGGCTACACCTTC
j_call: TRBJ2-3; v_call: TRBV24-1; d_call: TRBD2; clone_size: NA; cdr3_aa: CATSVRFAGAGTDTQYF; cdr3_nt: TGTGCCACCAGTGTACGGTTCGCGGGAGCGGGAACAGATACGCAGTATTTT
j_call: TRBJ1-5; v_call: TRBV19; d_call: NA; clone_size: NA; cdr3_aa: CASSINPGSQPQHF; cdr3_nt: TGTGCCAGTAGTATTAATCCAGGTAGTCAGCCCCAGCATTTT
j_call: TRBJ1-2; v_call: TRBV30; d_call: TRBD1; clone_size: NA; cdr3_aa: CASNRGRGYGYTF; cdr3_nt: TGTGCCTCAAACAGGGGGCGCGGCTATGGCTACACCTTC
j_call: TRBJ2-5; v_call: TRBV25-1; d_call: NA; clone_size: NA; cdr3_aa: CASSESQGGQETQYF; cdr3_nt: TGTGCCAGCAGTGAGAGTCAGGGTGGCCAAGAGACCCAGTACTTC
j_call: TRBJ2-1; v_call: TRBV7-7; d_call: NA; clone_size: NA; cdr3_aa: CASSSDLAPLNEQFF; cdr3_nt: TGTGCCAGCAGCTCCGACCTAGCGCCACTGAATGAGCAGTTCTTC
j_call: TRBJ2-5; v_call: TRBV29-1; d_call: TRBD2; clone_size: NA; cdr3_aa: CGLRGSQETQYF; cdr3_nt: TGCGGATTGCGGGGGTCACAAGAGACCCAGTACTTC
j_call: TRBJ2-1; v_call: TRBV5-4; d_call: TRBD2; clone_size: NA; cdr3_aa: CASRLDIAGGSYNEQFF; cdr3_nt: TGTGCCAGCAGACTCGACATAGCGGGAGGGTCCTACAATGAGCAGTTCTTC
j_call: TRBJ2-3; v_call: TRBV3-1/TRBV3-2; d_call: TRBD1; clone_size: NA; cdr3_aa: CASSPGQGPDTQYF; cdr3_nt: TGTGCCAGCAGCCCGGGACAGGGGCCCGATACGCAGTATTTT
j_call: TRBJ1-6; v_call: TRBV5-4; d_call: TRBD1; clone_size: NA; cdr3_aa: CASSFEQGARNSPLHF; cdr3_nt: TGTGCCAGCAGCTTTGAACAGGGGGCAAGAAATTCACCCCTCCACTTT
j_call: TRBJ2-2; v_call: TRBV18; d_call: TRBD1; clone_size: NA; cdr3_aa: CASSLTEPGQGLFYTGELFF; cdr3_nt: TGTGCCAGCTCACTTACGGAACCGGGACAGGGTCTCTTTTACACCGGGGAGCTGTTTTTT
j_call: TRBJ2-1; v_call: TRBV9; d_call: NA; clone_size: NA; cdr3_aa: CASSPRQGHNEQFF; cdr3_nt: TGTGCCAGCAGCCCACGCCAGGGGCACAATGAGCAGTTCTTC
j_call: TRBJ2-7; v_call: TRBV2; d_call: NA; clone_size: few; cdr3_aa: CAKDREGSYEQYF; cdr3_nt: TGTGCCAAGGACAGGGAGGGATCCTACGAGCAGTACTTC
j_call: TRBJ1-5; v_call: TRBV5-6; d_call: NA; clone_size: NA; cdr3_aa: CASSLGETPNQPQHF; cdr3_nt: TGTGCCAGCAGCTTGGGGGAGACGCCCAATCAGCCCCAGCATTTT
j_call: TRBJ2-7; v_call: TRBV29-1; d_call: TRBD1; clone_size: NA; cdr3_aa: CSVLQGDYEQYF; cdr3_nt: TGCAGCGTACTCCAGGGGGACTACGAGCAGTACTTC
j_call: TRBJ1-2; v_call: TRBV30; d_call: TRBD1; clone_size: NA; cdr3_aa: CAWSSRGDYGYTF; cdr3_nt: TGTGCCTGGAGTTCCAGGGGGGACTATGGCTACACCTTC
j_call: TRBJ2-1; v_call: TRBV2; d_call: TRBD2; clone_size: NA; cdr3_aa: CASSELADNEQFF; cdr3_nt: TGTGCCAGCAGTGAACTAGCGGACAATGAGCAGTTCTTC
j_call: TRBJ2-3; v_call: TRBV2; d_call: NA; clone_size: NA; cdr3_aa: CASIAGTSSDTQYF; cdr3_nt: TGTGCCAGCATTGCCGGGACTTCCTCAGATACGCAGTATTTT
j_call: TRBJ1-2; v_call: TRBV6-1; d_call: NA; clone_size: once; cdr3_aa: CASSEGILLGSGYTF; cdr3_nt: TGTGCCAGCAGCGAAGGTATTCTGCTTGGCTCTGGCTACACCTTC
j_call: TRBJ1-5; v_call: TRBV3-1/TRBV3-2; d_call: NA; clone_size: once; cdr3_aa: CASSQGGRDQPQHF; cdr3_nt: TGTGCCAGCAGCCAAGGAGGCAGGGATCAGCCCCAGCATTTT
j_call: TRBJ2-7; v_call: TRBV5-1; d_call: NA; clone_size: NA; cdr3_aa: CASSPGTLYEQYF; cdr3_nt: TGCGCCAGCAGTCCAGGAACGCTCTACGAGCAGTACTTC
j_call: TRBJ2-3; v_call: TRBV3-1/TRBV3-2; d_call: NA; clone_size: NA; cdr3_aa: CASSQTGSTDTQYF; cdr3_nt: TGTGCCAGCAGCCAGACGGGGAGCACAGATACGCAGTATTTT
j_call: TRBJ2-1; v_call: TRBV11-3; d_call: TRBD2; clone_size: NA; cdr3_aa: CASSPAGTSGSRGYNEQFF; cdr3_nt: TGTGCCAGCAGCCCCGCCGGGACTAGCGGGAGTCGAGGGTACAATGAGCAGTTCTTC
j_call: TRBJ2-1; v_call: TRBV15; d_call: TRBD2; clone_size: NA; cdr3_aa: CATSTRMAREGRDEQFF; cdr3_nt: TGTGCCACCAGCACCCGGATGGCGCGGGAGGGCCGAGATGAGCAGTTCTTC
j_call: TRBJ1-1; v_call: TRBV10-1; d_call: NA; clone_size: NA; cdr3_aa: CASITHFEAFF; cdr3_nt: TGCGCCAGCATTACCCACTTCGAAGCTTTCTTT
j_call: TRBJ2-2; v_call: TRBV6-2/TRBV6-3; d_call: NA; clone_size: few; cdr3_aa: CASSYRGTGELFF; cdr3_nt: TGTGCCAGCAGTTACAGGGGCACCGGGGAGCTGTTTTTT
j_call: TRBJ2-7; v_call: TRBV19; d_call: TRBD2; clone_size: NA; cdr3_aa: CASSLLLAGVYEQYF; cdr3_nt: TGTGCCAGTAGTCTCCTCCTAGCGGGAGTATACGAGCAGTACTTC
j_call: TRBJ2-3; v_call: TRBV27; d_call: NA; clone_size: once; cdr3_aa: CASSPRLDIPDTQYF; cdr3_nt: TGTGCCAGCAGTCCGCGACTAGACATTCCAGATACGCAGTATTTT
j_call: TRBJ1-2; v_call: TRBV7-9; d_call: NA; clone_size: NA; cdr3_aa: CASSSTGVHAGYTF; cdr3_nt: TGTGCCAGCAGCTCGACCGGGGTGCACGCTGGCTACACCTTC
j_call: TRBJ2-5; v_call: TRBV28; d_call: TRBD2; clone_size: NA; cdr3_aa: CASMGLAGAQQETQYF; cdr3_nt: TGTGCCAGTATGGGACTAGCGGGAGCCCAACAAGAGACCCAGTACTTC
j_call: TRBJ2-5; v_call: TRBV7-6; d_call: NA; clone_size: NA; cdr3_aa: CASSLGTDQETQYF; cdr3_nt: TGTGCCAGCAGCTTAGGGACAGACCAAGAGACCCAGTACTTC
j_call: TRBJ2-1; v_call: TRBV6-4; d_call: NA; clone_size: NA; cdr3_aa: CASSDSWQAPYNEQFF; cdr3_nt: TGTGCCAGCAGTGACTCATGGCAGGCCCCCTACAATGAGCAGTTCTTC